This T cell receptor (beta chain) comes out of a study of blood T cell repertoires in COVID-19. Overall study context: COVID-19 samples from acute and convalescent phases originated in the United States, Italy and Spain.

CDR1 is LNHDA, CDR2 SQIVND, per germline (reference sequence). The junction had 6 bases not matched to a gene; V was cut back by 5 bases and J by 3 bases. This CDR3 has 14 residues. In assigning cohorts, the study relied on participant-reported clinical history. For recovered donors of Cohort 3, there were two negative PCRs, clearance, or symptom resolution. Here immunoSEQ multiplex PCR was the method, and the copy in TCRdb shows in-frame clones only, minus some. The repertoire holds approximately 170,000 clones, with 88% as singletons. The sequence was collected from a woman between 18 and 29 years old who had recovered from COVID-19. V gene TRBV19 combines with J gene TRBJ2-7, with TRBD1 matching over 8 bases. Sequencing input: PBMCs or T cells enriched from blood (not recorded which). The CDR3 bases are TGTGCCAGTAGTCCGCACAGGGGGATCTACGAGCAGTACTTC. It translates to CASSPHRGIYEQYF. Drawing the rest from reference TRBV19 and TRBJ2-7, the complete variable domain is DGGITQSPKYLFRKEGQNVTLSCEQNLNHDAMYWYRQDPGQGLRLIYYSQIVNDFQKGDIAEGYSVSREKKESFPLTVTSAQKNPTAFYLCASSPHRGIYEQYFGPGTRLTVT.